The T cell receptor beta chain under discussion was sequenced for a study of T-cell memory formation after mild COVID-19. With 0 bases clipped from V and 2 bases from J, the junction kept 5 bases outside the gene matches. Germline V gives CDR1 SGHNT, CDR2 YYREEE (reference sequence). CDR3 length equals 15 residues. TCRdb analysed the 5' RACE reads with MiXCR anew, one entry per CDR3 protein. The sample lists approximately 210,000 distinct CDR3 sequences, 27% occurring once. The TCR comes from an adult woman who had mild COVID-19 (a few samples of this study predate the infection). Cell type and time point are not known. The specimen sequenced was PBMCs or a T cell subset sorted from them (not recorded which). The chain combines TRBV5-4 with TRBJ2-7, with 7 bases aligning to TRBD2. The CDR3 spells CASSLGASGAYEQYF. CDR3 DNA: TGTGCCAGCAGCTTGGGGGCTAGCGGAGCCTACGAGCAGTACTTC.